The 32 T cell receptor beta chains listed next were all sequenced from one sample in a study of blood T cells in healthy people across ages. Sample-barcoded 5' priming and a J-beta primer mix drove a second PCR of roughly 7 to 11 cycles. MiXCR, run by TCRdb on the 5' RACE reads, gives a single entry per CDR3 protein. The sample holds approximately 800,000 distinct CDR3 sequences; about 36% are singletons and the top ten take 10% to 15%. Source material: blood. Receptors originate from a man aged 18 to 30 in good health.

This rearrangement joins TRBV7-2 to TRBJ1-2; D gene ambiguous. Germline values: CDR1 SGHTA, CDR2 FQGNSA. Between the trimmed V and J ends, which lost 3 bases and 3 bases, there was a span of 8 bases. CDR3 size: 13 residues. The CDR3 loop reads CASSFPEYYGYTF. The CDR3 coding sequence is TGTGCCAGCAGCTTCCCGGAATACTATGGCTACACCTTC.

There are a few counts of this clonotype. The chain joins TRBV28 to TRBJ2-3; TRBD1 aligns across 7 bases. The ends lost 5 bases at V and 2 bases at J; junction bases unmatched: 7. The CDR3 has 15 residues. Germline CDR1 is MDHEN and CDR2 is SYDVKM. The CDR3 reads CASSPQDRSTDTQYF. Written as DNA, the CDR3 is TGTGCCAGCAGTCCCCAGGACAGGTCCACAGATACGCAGTATTTT.

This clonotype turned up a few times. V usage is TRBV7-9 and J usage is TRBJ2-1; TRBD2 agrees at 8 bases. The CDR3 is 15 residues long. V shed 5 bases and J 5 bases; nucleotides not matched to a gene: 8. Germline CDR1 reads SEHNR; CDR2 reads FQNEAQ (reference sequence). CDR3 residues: CASSKTGGGHNEQFF. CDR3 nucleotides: TGTGCCAGCAGCAAAACGGGGGGGGGCCACAATGAGCAGTTCTTC.

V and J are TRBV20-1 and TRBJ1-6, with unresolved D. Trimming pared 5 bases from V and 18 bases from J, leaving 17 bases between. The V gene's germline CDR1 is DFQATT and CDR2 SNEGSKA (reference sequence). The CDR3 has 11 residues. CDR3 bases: TGCAGTGCTCCCAAAGACGTACAAAACCACTTT. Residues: CSAPKDVQNHF.

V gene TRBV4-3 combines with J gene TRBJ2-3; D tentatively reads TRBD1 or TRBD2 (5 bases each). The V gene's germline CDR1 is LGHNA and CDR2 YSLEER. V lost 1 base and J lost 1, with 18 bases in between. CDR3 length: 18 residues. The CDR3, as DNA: TGCGCCAGCAGCCAAGGGGTCGCGGAAGGGACCCGCACAGATACGCAGTATTTT. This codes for CASSQGVAEGTRTDTQYF.

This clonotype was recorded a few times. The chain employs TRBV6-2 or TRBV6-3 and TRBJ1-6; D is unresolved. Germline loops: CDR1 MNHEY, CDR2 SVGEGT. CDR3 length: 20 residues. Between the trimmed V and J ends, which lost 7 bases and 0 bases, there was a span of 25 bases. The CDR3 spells CASTLRFSPGSSSYNSPLHF. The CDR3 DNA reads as TGTGCCAGCACCCTAAGATTTTCGCCGGGAAGCAGCTCCTATAATTCACCCCTCCACTTT.

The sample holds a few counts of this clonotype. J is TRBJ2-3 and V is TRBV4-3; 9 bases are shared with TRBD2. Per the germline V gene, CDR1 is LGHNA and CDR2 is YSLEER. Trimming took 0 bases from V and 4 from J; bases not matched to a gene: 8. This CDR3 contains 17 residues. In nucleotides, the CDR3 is TGCGCCAGCAGCCAAGATTACGGCGGGGGGGCCTCAGATACGCAGTATTTT. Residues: CASSQDYGGGASDTQYF.

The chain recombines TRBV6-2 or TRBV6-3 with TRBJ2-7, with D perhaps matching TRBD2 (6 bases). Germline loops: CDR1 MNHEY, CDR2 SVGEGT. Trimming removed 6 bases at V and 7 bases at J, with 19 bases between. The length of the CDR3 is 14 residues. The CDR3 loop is CASRGGVQTNEQYF. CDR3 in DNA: TGTGCCAGCAGGGGCGGGGTCCAAACAAATGAGCAGTACTTC.

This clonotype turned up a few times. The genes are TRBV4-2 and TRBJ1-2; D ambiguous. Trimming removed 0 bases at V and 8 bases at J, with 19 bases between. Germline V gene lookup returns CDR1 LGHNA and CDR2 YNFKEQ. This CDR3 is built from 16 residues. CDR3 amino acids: CASSQEHGNQNGGYTF. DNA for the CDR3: TGTGCCAGCAGCCAAGAGCACGGAAACCAAAACGGCGGCTACACCTTC.

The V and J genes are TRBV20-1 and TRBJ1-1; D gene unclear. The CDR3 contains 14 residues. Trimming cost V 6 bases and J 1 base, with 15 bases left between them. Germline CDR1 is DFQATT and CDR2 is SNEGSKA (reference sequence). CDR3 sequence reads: CSAHTAARNTEAFF. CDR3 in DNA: TGCAGTGCCCATACAGCGGCGAGGAACACTGAAGCTTTCTTT.

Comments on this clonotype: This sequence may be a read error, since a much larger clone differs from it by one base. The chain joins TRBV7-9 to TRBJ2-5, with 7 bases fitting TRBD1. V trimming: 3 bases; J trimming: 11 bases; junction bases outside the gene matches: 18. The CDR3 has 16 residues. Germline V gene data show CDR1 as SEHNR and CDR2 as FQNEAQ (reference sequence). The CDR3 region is CASSFPDRFSGNEQYF. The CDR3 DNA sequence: TGTGCCAGCAGCTTTCCGGACAGGTTTTCGGGTAATGAGCAGTACTTC.

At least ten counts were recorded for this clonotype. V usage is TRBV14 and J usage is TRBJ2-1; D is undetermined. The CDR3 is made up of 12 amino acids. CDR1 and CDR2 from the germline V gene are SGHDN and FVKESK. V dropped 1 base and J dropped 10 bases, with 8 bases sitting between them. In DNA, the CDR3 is TGTGCCAGCAGCCAAGCAACCAGGGAGCAGTTCTTC. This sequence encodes CASSQATREQFF.

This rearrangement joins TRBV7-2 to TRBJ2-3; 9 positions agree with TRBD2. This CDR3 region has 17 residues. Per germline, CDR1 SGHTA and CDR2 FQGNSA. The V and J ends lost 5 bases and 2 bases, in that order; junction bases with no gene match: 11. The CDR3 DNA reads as TGTGCCAGCAGCGTCAGTAGCCTAGCGGGACCCACAGATACGCAGTATTTT. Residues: CASSVSSLAGPTDTQYF.

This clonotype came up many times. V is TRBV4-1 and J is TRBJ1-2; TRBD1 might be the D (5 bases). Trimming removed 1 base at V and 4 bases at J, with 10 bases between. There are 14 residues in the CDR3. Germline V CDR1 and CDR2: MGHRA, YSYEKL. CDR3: CASSQGYRSYGYTF. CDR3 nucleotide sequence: TGCGCCAGCAGCCAAGGTTACAGGAGCTATGGCTACACCTTC.

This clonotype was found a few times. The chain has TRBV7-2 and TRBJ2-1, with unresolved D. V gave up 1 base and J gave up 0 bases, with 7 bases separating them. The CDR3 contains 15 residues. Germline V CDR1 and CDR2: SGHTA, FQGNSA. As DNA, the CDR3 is TGTGCCAGCAGCTTAGGAGACGCCTCCTACAATGAGCAGTTCTTC. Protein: CASSLGDASYNEQFF.

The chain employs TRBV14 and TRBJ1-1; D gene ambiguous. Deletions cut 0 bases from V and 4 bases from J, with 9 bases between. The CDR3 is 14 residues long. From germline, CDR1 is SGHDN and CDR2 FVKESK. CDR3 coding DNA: TGTGCCAGCAGCCAAGAGCCGGGATCCACTGAAGCTTTCTTT. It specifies CASSQEPGSTEAFF.

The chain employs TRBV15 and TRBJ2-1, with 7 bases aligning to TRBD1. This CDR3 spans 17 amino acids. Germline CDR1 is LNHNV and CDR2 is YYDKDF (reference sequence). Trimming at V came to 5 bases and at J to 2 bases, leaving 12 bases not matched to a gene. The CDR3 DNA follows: TGTGCCACCAGCGCCGACTTGACAGGGATCCCCTACAATGAGCAGTTCTTC. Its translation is CATSADLTGIPYNEQFF.

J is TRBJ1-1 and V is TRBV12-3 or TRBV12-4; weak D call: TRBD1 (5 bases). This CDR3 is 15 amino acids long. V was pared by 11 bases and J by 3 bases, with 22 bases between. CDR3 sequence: CAAKGWGGSDTEAFF. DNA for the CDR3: TGTGCCGCAAAAGGGTGGGGGGGGTCGGACACTGAAGCTTTCTTT.

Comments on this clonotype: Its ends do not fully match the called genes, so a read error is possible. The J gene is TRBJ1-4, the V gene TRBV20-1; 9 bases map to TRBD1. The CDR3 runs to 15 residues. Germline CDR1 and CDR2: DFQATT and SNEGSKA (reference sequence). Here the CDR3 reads CGAREGTGSNEKLFF. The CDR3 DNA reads TGCGGTGCTAGAGAAGGGACAGGGTCTAACGAAAAACTGTTTTTT.

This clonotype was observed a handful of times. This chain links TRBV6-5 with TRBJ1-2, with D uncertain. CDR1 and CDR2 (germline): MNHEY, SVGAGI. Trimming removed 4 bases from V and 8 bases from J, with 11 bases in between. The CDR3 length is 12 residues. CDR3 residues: CASSSPLWGYTF. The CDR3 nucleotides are TGTGCCAGCAGTTCCCCCCTCTGGGGCTACACCTTC.

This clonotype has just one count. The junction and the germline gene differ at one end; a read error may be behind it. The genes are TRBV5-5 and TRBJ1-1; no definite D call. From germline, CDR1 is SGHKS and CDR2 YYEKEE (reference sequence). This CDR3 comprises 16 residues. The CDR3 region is CAGSLAYTGKNTEAFF. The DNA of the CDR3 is TGTGCCGGCAGCTTGGCATACACCGGGAAAAACACTGAAGCTTTCTTT.

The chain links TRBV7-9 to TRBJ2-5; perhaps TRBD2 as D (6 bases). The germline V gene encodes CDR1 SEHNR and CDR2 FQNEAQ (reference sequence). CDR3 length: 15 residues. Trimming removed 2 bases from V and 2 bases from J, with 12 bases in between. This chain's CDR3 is CASSLWDGGQETQYF. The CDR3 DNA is TGTGCCAGCAGCTTATGGGATGGAGGGCAAGAGACCCAGTACTTC.

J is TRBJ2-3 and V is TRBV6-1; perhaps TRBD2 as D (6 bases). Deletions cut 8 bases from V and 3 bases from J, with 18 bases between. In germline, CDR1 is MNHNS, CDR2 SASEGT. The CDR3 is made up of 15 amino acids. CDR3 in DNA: TGTGCCAGCCCAGATCGGGAGAGTGGTACAGATACGCAGTATTTT. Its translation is CASPDRESGTDTQYF.

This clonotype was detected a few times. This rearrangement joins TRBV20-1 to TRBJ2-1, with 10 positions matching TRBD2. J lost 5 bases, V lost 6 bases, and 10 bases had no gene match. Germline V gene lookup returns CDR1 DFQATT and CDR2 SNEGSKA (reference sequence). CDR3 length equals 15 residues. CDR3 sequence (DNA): TGCAGTGCCACTATAAAAGCGGGGGGGGACAATGAGCAGTTCTTC. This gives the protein CSATIKAGGDNEQFF.

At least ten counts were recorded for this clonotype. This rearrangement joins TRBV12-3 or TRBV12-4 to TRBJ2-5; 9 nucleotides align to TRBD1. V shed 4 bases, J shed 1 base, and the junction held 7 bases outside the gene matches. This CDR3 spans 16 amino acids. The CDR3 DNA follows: TGTGCCAGCAGTTCCGGGACAGGGACGGGCCAAGAGACCCAGTACTTC. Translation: CASSSGTGTGQETQYF.

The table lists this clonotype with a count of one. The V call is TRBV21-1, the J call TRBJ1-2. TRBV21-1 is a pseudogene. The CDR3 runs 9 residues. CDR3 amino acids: CASSSGYTF. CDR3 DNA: TGTGCCAGCAGCAGTGGCTACACCTTC.

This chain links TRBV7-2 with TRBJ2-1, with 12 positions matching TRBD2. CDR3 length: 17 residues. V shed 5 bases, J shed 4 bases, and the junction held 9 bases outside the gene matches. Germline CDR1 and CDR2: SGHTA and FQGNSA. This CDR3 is CASSQGLAGRRYNEQFF. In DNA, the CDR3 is TGTGCCAGCAGCCAAGGACTAGCGGGGAGGCGGTACAATGAGCAGTTCTTC.

The CDR3 is CASSLAGGVGNEQFF. Here the CDR3 DNA reads TGTGCCAGCAGCTTGGCCGGAGGGGTGGGGAATGAGCAGTTCTTC. The chain is built from TRBV5-6 and TRBJ2-1, with D perhaps TRBD2 (6 bases). From germline, CDR1 is SGHDT and CDR2 YYEEEE. This CDR3 has 15 amino acids. V was pared by 0 bases and J by 7 bases, with 14 bases between.

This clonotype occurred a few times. The CDR3 here is CASSVGDRRHNEQFF. As DNA, the CDR3 is TGTGCCAGCAGCGTAGGGGACAGGAGACACAATGAGCAGTTCTTC. This chain joins TRBV9 and TRBJ2-1; TRBD1 aligns across 8 bases. The V segment lost 0 bases and the J segment 5 bases; nucleotides outside the gene matches: 4. The CDR3 is 15 amino acids. The germline CDR1 and CDR2 sequences are SGDLS and YYNGEE.

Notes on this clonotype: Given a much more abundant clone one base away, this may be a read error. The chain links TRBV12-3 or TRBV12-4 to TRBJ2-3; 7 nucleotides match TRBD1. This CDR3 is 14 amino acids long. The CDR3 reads CASSLVRGTDTQDF. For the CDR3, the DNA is TGTGCCAGCAGTTTAGTCAGAGGGACAGATACGCAGGATTTT.

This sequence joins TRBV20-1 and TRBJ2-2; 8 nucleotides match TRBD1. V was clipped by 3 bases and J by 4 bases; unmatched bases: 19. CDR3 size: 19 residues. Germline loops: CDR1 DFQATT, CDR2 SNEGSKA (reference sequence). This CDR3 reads CSASARTGNRRFRTGELFF. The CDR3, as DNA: TGCAGTGCTAGCGCCCGGACAGGGAATCGCAGGTTTCGCACCGGGGAGCTGTTTTTT.

In DNA, the CDR3 is TGCAGTGCTAGAGAGAACAGGGTGTGTAATTCACCCCTCCACTTT. Encoded protein: CSARENRVCNSPLHF. The chain has TRBV20-1 and TRBJ1-6; D may be TRBD1 (6 bases). Germline V gene lookup returns CDR1 DFQATT and CDR2 SNEGSKA (reference sequence). Trimming took 0 bases from V and 6 from J, leaving 12 bases between them. The length of the CDR3 is 15 residues.